The table lists the clone carrying this T cell receptor beta chain with a few counts. Its cognate antigen is unknown. The sample originates from a study of vaccination effects on CD4 cells after COVID-19. Data came from immunoSEQ multiplex PCR; TCRdb stores just in-frame clones and leaves some out. This sample has about 61,000 clones, with roughly 73% found just once. Sequencing was preceded by expansion of antigen-specific CD4+ T cells with viral peptide pools in the ViraFEST assay. Having been cultured for roughly 9 days, the cells underwent CD4+ T cell isolation. All study participants received two doses of BNT162b2 or mRNA-1273 vaccine. Germline CDR1 and CDR2: KGHSH and LQKENI. The CDR3 extends over 16 amino acids. V shed 4 bases and J 0 bases; nucleotides not matched to a gene: 5.

The chain uses TRBV18 and TRBJ2-2, with 7 bases fitting TRBD1. This TCR came from a human donor who received a COVID-19 vaccine. This specimen consisted of CD4+ T cells from PBMCs cultured with HCoV-229E spike peptides, obtained after COVID-19 vaccination. CDR3 nucleotides: TGTGCCAGCTCACGGGCCGGGACAGCGAACACCGGGGAGCTGTTTTTT. It is translated as CASSRAGTANTGELFF.